Below, 29 T cell receptor beta chains from the same sample are listed, as sequenced in a study of shared clonotypes between healthy human individuals (dated by TCRdb to about 2020). The library was obtained by the immunoSEQ multiplex PCR assay. The immuneACCESS repertoire file appears here via TCRdb, limited to in-frame rearrangements. These files lack a portion of the clones; in checked studies, under half of the deficit traces to unresolved V genes, and the cause of the others is not known. The sample includes about a million clones, with roughly 77% observed a single time. Over 0.8% of the sample is in the top ten clones. The sequenced material came from memory CD4+ T cells from PBMCs. Per the publication, the cell subset or site label means: CD45RA-negative fraction. The receptor source for this set is a man aged 18 to 29 in good health. Some clones in this sample may be carry-over from other donors' samples.

V usage is TRBV7-2 and J usage is TRBJ2-7; the match to TRBD1 covers 8 bases. The CDR3 is 14 residues long. CDR1 is SGHTA and CDR2 is FQGNSA in the germline V gene. With 4 bases clipped from V and 5 bases from J, the junction kept 7 bases outside the gene matches. CDR3 amino acids: CASSSDRGPHEQYF. In DNA form, the CDR3 reads TGTGCCAGCAGCTCCGACAGGGGTCCCCACGAGCAGTACTTC.

The gene calls are TRBV6-5 and TRBJ1-1; weak D call: TRBD1 (5 bases). This CDR3 comprises 15 residues. Between the trimmed V and J ends, which lost 0 bases and 3 bases, there was a span of 11 bases. CDR1 MNHEY and CDR2 SVGAGI come from the germline V gene. CDR3 sequence: CASSYSILGHTEAFF. The CDR3 bases are TGTGCCAGCAGTTACTCGATCCTGGGGCACACTGAAGCTTTCTTT.

The J gene is TRBJ2-6, the V gene TRBV4-3, with D maybe TRBD2 (6 bases). The V gene lost 3 bases and the J gene lost 0 bases, with 9 bases spanning the gap. Germline V gene sequence: CDR1 LGHNA, CDR2 YSLEER. The CDR3 consists of 16 residues. CDR3: CASSQERVSGANVLTF. The DNA for the CDR3 is TGCGCCAGCAGCCAGGAGCGGGTCTCTGGGGCCAACGTCCTGACTTTC.

The chain uses TRBV5-1 and TRBJ2-5; no clear D. The CDR3 extends over 14 amino acids. From germline, CDR1 is SGHRS and CDR2 YFSETQ. The V gene lost 4 bases and the J gene lost 4 bases, with 14 bases spanning the gap. Here the CDR3 DNA reads TGCGCCAGCAGCCCCGGGCCCGGTTCAGAGACCCAGTACTTC. This codes for CASSPGPGSETQYF.

As DNA, the CDR3 is TGTGCAAGTCGCTTACGCTCCCCTTGGCAGGGCGACTATGGCTACACCTTC. Its translation is CASRLRSPWQGDYGYTF. This chain joins TRBV12-2 and TRBJ1-2; TRBD1 is the table's D call and was not checked against the DNA. TRBV12-2 is a pseudogene segment. CDR3 length equals 17 residues.

This clone has just a few counts. The chain joins TRBV7-9 to TRBJ1-1; D gene uncertain. CDR1 is SEHNR, CDR2 FQNEAQ, per germline (reference sequence). Trimming left V 8 bases short and J 2 bases short, with 9 bases between. This CDR3 has 12 amino acids. Here the CDR3 reads CASDEENTEAFF. CDR3 coding DNA: TGTGCCAGCGATGAGGAAAACACTGAAGCTTTCTTT.

This clone was detected once. V usage is TRBV29-1 and J usage is TRBJ2-1; 10 nucleotides agree with TRBD1. The V gene's germline CDR1 is SQVTM and CDR2 ANQGSEA. J lost 7 bases, V lost 6 bases, and 12 bases had no gene match. The CDR3 length is 15 residues. CDR3 nucleotide sequence: TGCAGCGTCGGCCGGGACAGGGGATTGGGGAATGAGCAGTTCTTC. Its translation: CSVGRDRGLGNEQFF.

This chain joins TRBV7-2 and TRBJ2-3; the D is unclear. Trimming removed 2 bases from V and 7 bases from J, with 16 bases in between. Germline CDR1 is SGHTA and CDR2 is FQGNSA. The CDR3 length is 15 residues. The CDR3 reads CASSLYSSSLNTQYF. The CDR3, as DNA: TGTGCCAGCAGCTTATACAGCAGCTCCTTAAATACGCAGTATTTT.

The V call is TRBV29-1, the J call TRBJ2-5; 9 bases map to TRBD2. The CDR3 runs to 11 residues. With 7 bases clipped from V and 4 bases from J, the junction kept 1 base outside the gene matches. In germline, CDR1 is SQVTM, CDR2 ANQGSEA. The CDR3 region is CSATSGETQYF. For the CDR3, the DNA is TGCAGCGCGACTAGCGGAGAGACCCAGTACTTC.

For this clone: This CDR3 is also generated by other DNA sequences in the sample. The chain uses TRBV28 and TRBJ1-1; 10 positions agree with TRBD1. Germline CDR1 and CDR2: MDHEN and SYDVKM. CDR3 length: 16 residues. Trimming removed 6 bases from V and 3 bases from J; junction bases left unmatched: 10. This chain's CDR3 is CASSLLPGQGDTEAFF. The CDR3 DNA is TGTGCCAGCAGCCTTCTCCCCGGACAGGGGGACACTGAAGCTTTCTTT.

V is TRBV5-8 and J is TRBJ1-1; D possibly corresponds to TRBD1 (6 bases). Germline V gene sequence: CDR1 SGHTS, CDR2 YDEGEE. The germline V and J ends were trimmed by 4 bases and 10 bases, with 14 bases remaining between them. CDR3 length equals 12 residues. The CDR3: CASSQGQYRAFF. CDR3 nucleotides: TGTGCCAGCAGCCAGGGACAATACAGAGCTTTCTTT.

The chain has TRBV2 and TRBJ1-2, with D possibly TRBD1 on 5 matching bases. Trimming shortened V by 7 bases and J by 0 bases, and 12 bases separated the two germline ends. There are 14 residues in the CDR3. Germline V gene sequence: CDR1 SNHLY, CDR2 FYNNEI. CDR3 in amino acids: CASTRDRSNYGYTF. The DNA for the CDR3 is TGTGCCAGCACCCGGGACCGATCTAACTATGGCTACACCTTC.

J is TRBJ2-3 and V is TRBV7-7; 8 bases are a match to TRBD1. There are 15 residues in the CDR3. Trimming at V came to 1 base and at J to 3 bases, leaving 3 bases not matched to a gene. Germline V CDR1 and CDR2: SSHAT, FNYEAQ (reference sequence). CDR3 in amino acids: CASSLGTGRTDTQYF. In DNA, the CDR3 is TGTGCCAGCAGCTTAGGGACAGGGAGGACAGATACGCAGTATTTT. Variable domain in full (rest from reference TRBV7-7 and TRBJ2-3): GAGVSQSPRYKVTKRGQDVTLRCDPISSHATLYWYQQALGQGPEFLTYFNYEAQPDKSGLPSDRFSAERPEGSISTLTIQRTEQRDSAMYRCASSLGTGRTDTQYFGPGTRLTVL.

This clone came up a few times. The chain carries TRBV6-7 and TRBJ1-5; 7 bases match TRBD1. TRBV6-7 belongs to the ORF category, with a function that is uncertain. J was trimmed by 7 bases and V by 0 bases; bases with no gene match: 24. This CDR3 spans 21 amino acids. The CDR3 reads CASSYSKSPTVRTGGRQPQHF. In DNA, the CDR3 is TGTGCCAGCAGTTACTCGAAGTCCCCAACCGTCCGGACAGGCGGACGCCAGCCCCAGCATTTT.

This clone was seen at least ten times. The chain couples TRBV4-1 to TRBJ1-1; 7 bases fit TRBD1. CDR3 length equals 14 residues. Germline-derived CDR1 and CDR2 are MGHRA and YSYEKL. J lost 1 base, V lost 4 bases, and 3 bases had no gene match. The CDR3 nucleotides are TGCGCCAGCAGCCCGGGACAGCAGAACACTGAAGCTTTCTTT. This translates into CASSPGQQNTEAFF.

This clone was observed many times. At the DNA level, this CDR3 is encoded by other sequences in the same sample as well. CDR3 residues: CASSLGTLRETQYF. CDR3 bases: TGCGCCAGCAGCTTGGGGACCCTCAGGGAGACCCAGTACTTC. This sequence joins TRBV5-1 and TRBJ2-5, with no clear D. This CDR3 contains 14 residues. Germline V CDR1 and CDR2: SGHRS, YFSETQ. Trimming stripped 0 bases from V and 5 bases from J, with 11 bases between.

The chain combines TRBV21-1 with TRBJ2-7; TRBD1, the table's D call, lacks a check against the DNA. TRBV21-1 is termed a pseudogene. The CDR3 has 12 amino acids. The CDR3 is CASSNRGPEQYF. DNA for the CDR3: TGTGCCAGCAGCAACAGGGGGCCCGAGCAGTACTTC.

V gene TRBV7-2 combines with J gene TRBJ2-7; 7 nucleotides match TRBD2. Germline assignment: CDR1 SGHTA and CDR2 FQGNSA. The V gene end was trimmed by 5 bases and the J gene end by 1 base; junction bases not matched to a gene: 8. CDR3 length: 15 amino acids. The DNA of the CDR3 is TGTGCCAGCAGCCGGGTTGGGAGGGGTTCCTACGAGCAGTACTTC. Translated: CASSRVGRGSYEQYF. The full variable domain, in which reference TRBV7-2 and TRBJ2-7 provide the parts outside the CDR3, is GAGVSQSPSNKVTEKGKDVELRCDPISGHTALYWYRQSLGQGLEFLIYFQGNSAPDKSGLPSDRFSAERTGGSVSTLTIQRTQQEDSAVYLCASSRVGRGSYEQYFGPGTRLTVT.

In the case of this clone: A read error is possible here, since a much larger clone lies one base away. The chain's CDR3 is CASRGTGSDYTF. In nucleotides, the CDR3 is TGTGCCAGCAGGGGGACAGGGTCTGACTACACCTTC. The chain links TRBV2 to TRBJ1-2, with 9 nucleotides matching TRBD1. J gave up 10 bases and V 6 bases, and 6 bases lay outside the gene matches. Germline CDR1 SNHLY, CDR2 FYNNEI. This CDR3 is 12 amino acids long. Full variable domain (missing parts from reference TRBV2 and TRBJ1-2): EPEVTQTPSHQVTQMGQEVILRCVPISNHLYFYWYRQILGQKVEFLVSFYNNEISEKSEIFDDQFSVERPDGSNFTLKIRSTKLEDSAMYFCASRGTGSDYTFGSGTRLTVV.

The chain is built from TRBV2 and TRBJ1-5, with D unclear. This CDR3 comprises 16 residues. CDR1 and CDR2 (germline): SNHLY, FYNNEI. The V end was cut by 2 bases, the J end by 3 bases, with 14 bases between. The CDR3 reads CASSERKGSHNQPQHF. The CDR3 bases are TGTGCCAGCAGTGAAAGGAAGGGCAGCCACAATCAGCCCCAGCATTTT.

The rearrangement links TRBV9 to TRBJ2-1; no clear D. The CDR3 sequence is 13 residues long. Per germline, CDR1 SGDLS and CDR2 YYNGEE. Trimming took 0 bases from V and 9 from J, leaving 10 bases between them. The CDR3 sequence: CASSVAGDSEQFF. DNA of the CDR3: TGTGCCAGCAGCGTAGCAGGAGATAGTGAGCAGTTCTTC.

CDR3 in amino acids: CASSIERGSTDTQYF. The CDR3 DNA sequence: TGTGCCAGTAGTATAGAGCGCGGATCCACAGATACGCAGTATTTT. The rearrangement uses TRBV19 and TRBJ2-3; no clear D. The CDR3 totals 15 residues. The germline V and J ends were trimmed by 0 bases and 2 bases, with 9 bases remaining between them. Germline V gene lookup returns CDR1 LNHDA and CDR2 SQIVND (reference sequence).

The chain combines TRBV7-9 with TRBJ2-7, with D unresolved. In germline, CDR1 is SEHNR, CDR2 FQNEAQ (reference sequence). Trimming took off 3 bases at V and 4 bases at J, with 16 bases between the two ends. The CDR3 extends over 15 amino acids. Here the CDR3 reads CASSLGGGSAYEQYF. The CDR3 coding sequence is TGTGCCAGCAGCTTGGGCGGTGGTAGTGCTTACGAGCAGTACTTC.

This chain uses TRBV2 with TRBJ1-1; 7 nucleotides agree with TRBD1. The junction had 6 bases not matched to a gene; V was cut back by 4 bases and J by 1 base. Germline values: CDR1 SNHLY, CDR2 FYNNEI. The length of the CDR3 is 15 residues. The CDR3 region is CASSGQGLGNTEAFF. CDR3 bases: TGTGCCAGCAGTGGACAGGGATTGGGGAACACTGAAGCTTTCTTT.

J is TRBJ1-1 and V is TRBV28, with D perhaps TRBD1 (5 bases). The V gene's germline CDR1 is MDHEN and CDR2 SYDVKM. V dropped 4 bases and J dropped 0 bases, with 18 bases sitting between them. This CDR3 comprises 17 residues. The CDR3 bases are TGTGCCAGCAGTTCGCCCGGGACTCCGGATATGAACACTGAAGCTTTCTTT. It is translated as CASSSPGTPDMNTEAFF.

This clone has just one count. The rearrangement joins TRBV6-1 to TRBJ2-5; D is ambiguous. V was pared by 1 base and J by 5 bases, with 11 bases between. This CDR3 is built from 14 residues. The germline V gene encodes CDR1 MNHNS and CDR2 SASEGT. The CDR3 DNA follows: TGTGCCAGCAGTGAAGAGGGTGTGAGGGAGACCCAGTACTTC. This gives the protein CASSEEGVRETQYF.

In regard to this clone: The sample carries other DNA sequences with the same CDR3. The rearrangement links TRBV7-9 to TRBJ1-2; D is unresolved. Trimming cost V 1 base and J 4 bases, with 7 bases left between them. The CDR3 covers 13 residues. Germline V gene data show CDR1 as SEHNR and CDR2 as FQNEAQ (reference sequence). CDR3 nucleotides: TGTGCCAGCAGCTTAGGGCCCAGCTATGGCTACACCTTC. This gives the protein CASSLGPSYGYTF.

The rearrangement uses TRBV28 and TRBJ1-2; 7 nucleotides agree with TRBD1. J gave up 3 bases and V 4 bases, and 8 bases lay outside the gene matches. In germline, CDR1 is MDHEN, CDR2 SYDVKM. The CDR3 consists of 15 residues. CDR3 region: CASSSVGGADYGYTF. The DNA of the CDR3 is TGTGCCAGCAGTTCTGTAGGGGGCGCGGACTATGGCTACACCTTC.

The genes are TRBV5-1 and TRBJ1-1, with 11 positions matching TRBD1. CDR1 and CDR2 (germline): SGHRS, YFSETQ. The trim removed 5 bases at V and 5 bases at J, leaving 11 bases unmatched. The CDR3 has 16 residues. Here the CDR3 DNA reads TGCGCCAGCAGGCCTCCGGGACAGGGGGTGAGGACTGAAGCTTTCTTT. Amino acid sequence: CASRPPGQGVRTEAFF. The entire variable domain, with the rest obtained from reference TRBV5-1 and TRBJ1-1, is as follows: KAGVTQTPRYLIKTRGQQVTLSCSPISGHRSVSWYQQTPGQGLQFLFEYFSETQRNKGNFPGRFSGRQFSNSRSEMNVSTLELGDSALYLCASRPPGQGVRTEAFFGQGTRLTVV.